One T cell receptor (beta chain) is described in this entry. Method: immunoSEQ multiplex PCR; TCRdb's copy keeps in-frame clones and lacks some. This sample has 44,000 or so clones; nearly 95% occur once, and the top ten carry 6.5% to 9.5%. This sample stems from a study of T cells in tuberculosis. CDR3 length equals 13 residues. V lost 5 bases and J lost 4, with 10 bases in between. The V gene's germline CDR1 is MNHEY and CDR2 SVGAGI. The chain uses TRBV6-5 and TRBJ2-3, with D tentatively TRBD2 (5 bases). This sequence was found in a donor aged 10 to 29 with latent tuberculosis or without tuberculosis infection. Sequencing was performed on PBMCs. This CDR3 is CASSRGGADTQYF. CDR3 coding DNA: TGTGCCAGCAGTCGGGGTGGGGCAGATACGCAGTATTTT.